These 18 T cell receptor beta chains originate from one sample sequenced in a study of blood T cell repertoires in COVID-19. This table comes from immunoSEQ multiplex PCR, and its TCRdb copy is limited to in-frame clones, with some not included. The table lists more than 140,000 clones, about 91% of them singletons, with less than 2% in the top ten. Material for sequencing was peripheral blood. These receptors were taken from a woman in her fifties or sixties with acute or convalescent COVID-19.

The CDR3 loop reads CAWSEGRGTGGQDTQYF. CDR3 sequence (DNA): TGTGCCTGGAGTGAGGGAAGAGGGACAGGTGGACAGGATACGCAGTATTTT. The genes are TRBV30 and TRBJ2-3, with 8 bases that match TRBD1. The germline V gene encodes CDR1 GTSNPN and CDR2 SVGIG (reference sequence). This CDR3 is 17 amino acids long. With V trimmed by 1 base and J by 6 bases, 15 bases remained unmatched.

The chain is built from TRBV7-2 and TRBJ2-1, with 10 bases identical to TRBD1. Looked up from germline, CDR1 is SGHTA and CDR2 is FQGNSA. The CDR3 extends over 16 amino acids. V trimming: 5 bases; J trimming: 5 bases; junction bases outside the gene matches: 9. As DNA, the CDR3 is TGTGCCAGCAGCCCTCGACAGGGGGCGAACCACAATGAGCAGTTCTTC. Translating gives CASSPRQGANHNEQFF. The full variable domain, with the rest looked up from reference TRBV7-2 and TRBJ2-1, is GAGVSQSPSNKVTEKGKDVELRCDPISGHTALYWYRQSLGQGLEFLIYFQGNSAPDKSGLPSDRFSAERTGGSVSTLTIQRTQQEDSAVYLCASSPRQGANHNEQFFGPGTRLTVL.

V gene TRBV30 combines with J gene TRBJ1-1; possibly TRBD1 for D (5 bases). Germline CDR1 is GTSNPN and CDR2 is SVGIG (reference sequence). This CDR3 spans 13 amino acids. V dropped 6 bases and J dropped 1 base, with 12 bases sitting between them. The DNA of the CDR3 is TGTGCCTGCGACACAGGTCAGAACACTGAAGCTTTCTTT. Encoded protein: CACDTGQNTEAFF.

The chain couples TRBV5-1 to TRBJ2-7; 7 bases map to TRBD1. V lost 3 bases to trimming and J lost 2 bases; unmatched junction nucleotides: 5. The CDR3 is 14 amino acids. The germline gives CDR1 SGHRS, CDR2 YFSETQ. CDR3 sequence (DNA): TGCGCCAGCAGCTACAGGGGACGGACCTACGAGCAGTACTTC. Translated: CASSYRGRTYEQYF. Variable domain in full (rest from reference TRBV5-1 and TRBJ2-7): KAGVTQTPRYLIKTRGQQVTLSCSPISGHRSVSWYQQTPGQGLQFLFEYFSETQRNKGNFPGRFSGRQFSNSRSEMNVSTLELGDSALYLCASSYRGRTYEQYFGPGTRLTVT.

Concerning this clone itself: The junction differs from germline at one of its ends, possibly a read error. The CDR3 reads CASSQDEGTSGGTGTQYF. The DNA of the CDR3 is TGCGCCAGCAGCCAAGATGAGGGGACTAGCGGGGGGACAGGTACGCAGTATTTT. This rearrangement joins TRBV4-1 to TRBJ2-3; 15 bases are shared with TRBD2. The CDR3 contains 18 residues. Germline CDR1 and CDR2: MGHRA and YSYEKL.

This sequence joins TRBV4-2 and TRBJ1-1; D not certain. CDR3 length: 16 amino acids. Germline-derived CDR1 and CDR2 are LGHNA and YNFKEQ. Trimming removed 1 base from V and 0 bases from J, with 12 bases in between. In DNA form, the CDR3 reads TGTGCCAGCAGCCAAGGAGCCCAGGTAATGAACACTGAAGCTTTCTTT. This gives the protein CASSQGAQVMNTEAFF.

The CDR3 DNA is TGTGCCACCAGCGTCCCTCCCGGGACAGGGGGCTGGGAGCAGTTCTTC. Its translation: CATSVPPGTGGWEQFF. The chain has TRBV15 and TRBJ2-1; 12 bases fit TRBD1. The CDR3 totals 16 residues. Germline CDR1 is LNHNV and CDR2 is YYDKDF (reference sequence). The V segment lost 5 bases and the J segment 10 bases; nucleotides outside the gene matches: 12. Full variable domain (missing parts from reference TRBV15 and TRBJ2-1): DAMVIQNPRYQVTQFGKPVTLSCSQTLNHNVMYWYQQKSSQAPKLLFHYYDKDFNNEADTPDNFQSRRPNTSFCFLDIRSPGLGDTAMYLCATSVPPGTGGWEQFFGPGTRLTVL.

This clone came up once. V is TRBV11-3 and J is TRBJ2-2, with 9 bases fitting TRBD1. Germline CDR1 is SGHNT and CDR2 is YENEEA. After removal of 5 bases from V and 5 bases from J, the junction contained 3 bases not matched to a gene. This CDR3 is 14 amino acids long. CDR3 bases: TGTGCCAGCAGCCGACAGGGGGGGACCGGGGAGCTGTTTTTT. Protein: CASSRQGGTGELFF.

This clone was seen only once. J is TRBJ2-3 and V is TRBV6-5, with D maybe TRBD1 (6 bases). V lost 7 bases and J 1 base, leaving 12 bases between the germline ends. The CDR3 is 14 amino acids. CDR1 MNHEY and CDR2 SVGAGI come from the germline V gene. CDR3 DNA sequence: TGTGCCAGCACCAGGGGAGCCCGCACAGATACGCAGTATTTT. Protein sequence: CASTRGARTDTQYF.

Here the CDR3 DNA reads TGTGCCAGCACCCCGGTAGTCGTCGGGAACTATGGCTACACCTTC. It is translated as CASTPVVVGNYGYTF. The V call is TRBV6-5, the J call TRBJ1-2; no clear D. Germline CDR1 MNHEY, CDR2 SVGAGI. V lost 7 bases, J lost 2 bases, and 17 bases lay in between. The CDR3 is 15 amino acids.

In its sample, this clone was seen a few times. The chain has TRBV28 and TRBJ2-1; perhaps TRBD2 as D (5 bases). The V end lost 8 bases, the J end lost 4 bases, and 6 bases lay between the germline ends. The germline CDR1 and CDR2 sequences are MDHEN and SYDVKM. CDR3 length: 11 amino acids. CDR3 coding DNA: TGTGCCAGCGGGGAGTACAATGAGCAGTTCTTC. Protein sequence: CASGEYNEQFF.

V usage is TRBV5-8 and J usage is TRBJ2-4; no definite D call. The CDR3 runs to 15 residues. The V gene's germline CDR1 is SGHTS and CDR2 YDEGEE. Deletions cut 0 bases from V and 3 bases from J, with 10 bases between. The CDR3 nucleotides are TGTGCCAGCAGCTTGGCCCTGTCAGTCAAAAACATTCAGTACTTC. Translating gives CASSLALSVKNIQYF.

The V gene is TRBV6-1, the J gene TRBJ1-5; D gene uncertain. Trimming stripped 5 bases from V and 5 bases from J, with 7 bases between. Germline loops: CDR1 MNHNS, CDR2 SASEGT. There are 12 residues in the CDR3. For the CDR3, the DNA is TGTGCCAGCAGTTTAGAGGATCAGCCCCAGCATTTT. It yields the protein CASSLEDQPQHF.

A single count supports this clone. The J gene is TRBJ1-2, the V gene TRBV7-3; weak D call: TRBD1 (6 bases). Deletions cut 2 bases from V and 10 bases from J, with 11 bases between. The germline V gene has CDR1 SGHTA and CDR2 FQGTGA. The CDR3 loop spans 12 amino acids. CDR3 region: CASSLLQGPYTF. The CDR3, as DNA: TGTGCCAGCAGCTTACTCCAGGGGCCCTACACCTTC.

The chain links TRBV28 to TRBJ1-1; 7 nucleotides align to TRBD1. The CDR3 contains 16 residues. With 3 bases clipped from V and 3 bases from J, the junction kept 10 bases outside the gene matches. Germline V gene lookup returns CDR1 MDHEN and CDR2 SYDVKM. Written as DNA, the CDR3 is TGTGCCAGCAGTTTTCTGCTGGGACAGCCGGACACTGAAGCTTTCTTT. It is translated as CASSFLLGQPDTEAFF. The complete variable domain, with remaining parts taken from reference TRBV28 and TRBJ1-1, reads DVKVTQSSRYLVKRTGEKVFLECVQDMDHENMFWYRQDPGLGLRLIYFSYDVKMKEKGDIPEGYSVSREKKERFSLILESASTNQTSMYLCASSFLLGQPDTEAFFGQGTRLTVV.

This chain uses TRBV5-4 with TRBJ2-2, with D possibly TRBD1 on 9 matching bases. This CDR3 is 15 amino acids long. Per germline, CDR1 SGHNT and CDR2 YYREEE (reference sequence). The V end was cut by 4 bases, the J end by 7 bases, with 17 bases between. The CDR3 coding sequence is TGTGCCAGCAGCCCGGGAGGGACAGGGAACGGGGAGCTGTTTTTT. It specifies CASSPGGTGNGELFF.

V gene TRBV7-8 combines with J gene TRBJ1-1, with D maybe TRBD1 (6 bases). The CDR3 is 17 amino acids. V lost 4 bases and J 0 bases, leaving 18 bases between the germline ends. From germline, CDR1 is SGHVS and CDR2 FQNEAQ. The CDR3 DNA is TGTGCCAGCAGCTCGTACAGGGATGGAGGAGTGAACACTGAAGCTTTCTTT. It yields the protein CASSSYRDGGVNTEAFF. The full variable domain, rest sourced from reference TRBV7-8 and TRBJ1-1, is GAGVSQSPRYKVAKRGQDVALRCDPISGHVSLFWYQQALGQGPEFLTYFQNEAQLDKSGLPSDRFFAERPEGSVSTLKIQRTQQEDSAVYLCASSSYRDGGVNTEAFFGQGTRLTVV.

The rearrangement uses TRBV10-3 and TRBJ2-5; D possibly corresponds to TRBD2 (6 bases). CDR1 ENHRY and CDR2 SYGVKD come from the germline V gene. Trimming shortened V by 3 bases and J by 5 bases, and 10 bases separated the two germline ends. CDR3 length equals 13 residues. This chain's CDR3 is CAISESGRETQYF. The CDR3 DNA reads TGTGCCATCAGTGAATCAGGGAGGGAGACCCAGTACTTC.